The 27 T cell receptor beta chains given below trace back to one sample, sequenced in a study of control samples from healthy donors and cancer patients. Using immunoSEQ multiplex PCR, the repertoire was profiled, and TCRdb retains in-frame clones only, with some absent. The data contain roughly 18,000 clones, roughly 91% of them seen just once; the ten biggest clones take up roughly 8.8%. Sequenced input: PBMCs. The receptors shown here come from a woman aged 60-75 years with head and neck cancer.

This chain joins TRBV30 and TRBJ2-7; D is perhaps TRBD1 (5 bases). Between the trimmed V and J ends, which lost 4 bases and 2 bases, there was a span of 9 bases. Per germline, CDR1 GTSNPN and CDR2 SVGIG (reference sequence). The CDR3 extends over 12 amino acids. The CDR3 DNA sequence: TGTGCCTGGACCACCAGGGCCTACGAGCAGTACTTC. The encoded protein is CAWTTRAYEQYF.

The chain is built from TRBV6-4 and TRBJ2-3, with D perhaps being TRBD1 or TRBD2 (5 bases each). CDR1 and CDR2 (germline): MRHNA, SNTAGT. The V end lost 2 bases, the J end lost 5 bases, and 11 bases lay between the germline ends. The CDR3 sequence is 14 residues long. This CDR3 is CASSDDGTKDTQYF. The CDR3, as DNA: TGTGCCAGCAGTGACGACGGGACCAAAGATACGCAGTATTTT.

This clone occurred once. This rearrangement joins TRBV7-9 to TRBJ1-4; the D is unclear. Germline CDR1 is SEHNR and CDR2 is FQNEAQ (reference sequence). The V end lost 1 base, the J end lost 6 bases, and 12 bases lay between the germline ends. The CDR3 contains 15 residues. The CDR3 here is CASSLGSGSHEKLFF. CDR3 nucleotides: TGTGCCAGCAGCTTAGGATCGGGGAGTCATGAAAAACTGTTTTTT. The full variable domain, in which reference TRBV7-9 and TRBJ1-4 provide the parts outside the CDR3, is DTGVSQNPRHKITKRGQNVTFRCDPISEHNRLYWYRQTLGQGPEFLTYFQNEAQLEKSRLLSDRFSAERPKGSFSTLEIQRTEQGDSAMYLCASSLGSGSHEKLFFGSGTQLSVL.

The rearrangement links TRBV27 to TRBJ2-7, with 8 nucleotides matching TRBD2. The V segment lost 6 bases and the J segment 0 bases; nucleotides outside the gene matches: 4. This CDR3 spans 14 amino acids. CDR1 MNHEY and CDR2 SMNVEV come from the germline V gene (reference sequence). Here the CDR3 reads CASRLAAYSYEQYF. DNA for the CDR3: TGTGCCAGCAGACTAGCGGCGTACTCCTACGAGCAGTACTTC.

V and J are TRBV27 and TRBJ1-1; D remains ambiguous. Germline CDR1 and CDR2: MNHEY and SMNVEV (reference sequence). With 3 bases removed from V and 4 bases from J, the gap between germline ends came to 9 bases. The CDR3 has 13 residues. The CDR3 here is CASSFMVGTEAFF. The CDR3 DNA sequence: TGTGCCAGCAGTTTTATGGTCGGCACTGAAGCTTTCTTT.

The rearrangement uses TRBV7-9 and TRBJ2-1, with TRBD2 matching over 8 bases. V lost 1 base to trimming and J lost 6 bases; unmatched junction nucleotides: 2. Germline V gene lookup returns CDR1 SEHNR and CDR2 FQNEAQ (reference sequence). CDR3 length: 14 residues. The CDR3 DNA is TGTGCCAGCAGCTTAGGGACTAGCATCAATGAGCAGTTCTTC. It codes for CASSLGTSINEQFF. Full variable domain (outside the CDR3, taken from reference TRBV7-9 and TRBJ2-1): DTGVSQNPRHKITKRGQNVTFRCDPISEHNRLYWYRQTLGQGPEFLTYFQNEAQLEKSRLLSDRFSAERPKGSFSTLEIQRTEQGDSAMYLCASSLGTSINEQFFGPGTRLTVL.

The CDR3 here is CASSPYTGELFF. The CDR3, as DNA: TGTGCCAGCAGTCCATACACCGGGGAGCTGTTTTTT. The genes are TRBV5-5 and TRBJ2-2, with D hard to call. Germline V gene lookup returns CDR1 SGHKS and CDR2 YYEKEE (reference sequence). Trimming took off 5 bases at V and 3 bases at J, with 5 bases between the two ends. CDR3 size: 12 residues.

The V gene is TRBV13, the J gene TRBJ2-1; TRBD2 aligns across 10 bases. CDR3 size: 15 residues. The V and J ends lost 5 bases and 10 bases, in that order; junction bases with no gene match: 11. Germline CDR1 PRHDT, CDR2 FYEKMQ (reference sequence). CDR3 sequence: CASSPPAGGPSEQFF. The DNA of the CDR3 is TGTGCCAGCAGCCCACCAGCGGGAGGGCCTTCCGAGCAGTTCTTC.

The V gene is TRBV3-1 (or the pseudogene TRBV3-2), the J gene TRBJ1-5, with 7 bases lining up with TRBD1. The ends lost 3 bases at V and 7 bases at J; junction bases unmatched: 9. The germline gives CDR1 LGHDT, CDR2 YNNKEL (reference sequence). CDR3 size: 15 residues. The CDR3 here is CASSQDSAGGQPQHF. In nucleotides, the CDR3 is TGTGCCAGCAGCCAGGATTCGGCAGGGGGACAGCCCCAGCATTTT.

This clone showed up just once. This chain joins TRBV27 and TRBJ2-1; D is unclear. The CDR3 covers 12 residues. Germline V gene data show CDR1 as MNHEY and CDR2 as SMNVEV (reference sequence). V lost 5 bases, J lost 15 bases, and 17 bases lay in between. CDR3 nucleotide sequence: TGTGCCAGCAGTCCAAGTGGCAGGAGAGGGTTCTTC. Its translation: CASSPSGRRGFF.

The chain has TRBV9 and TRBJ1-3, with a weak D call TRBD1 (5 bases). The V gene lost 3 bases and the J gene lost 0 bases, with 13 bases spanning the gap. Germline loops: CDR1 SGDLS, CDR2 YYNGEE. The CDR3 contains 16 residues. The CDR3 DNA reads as TGTGCCAGCAGCGCAGACAGTGTCTTCTCTGGAAACACCATATATTTT. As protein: CASSADSVFSGNTIYF.

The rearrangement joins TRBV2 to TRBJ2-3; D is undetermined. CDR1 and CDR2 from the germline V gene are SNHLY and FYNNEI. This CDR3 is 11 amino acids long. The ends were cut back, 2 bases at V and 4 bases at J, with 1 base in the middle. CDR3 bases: TGTGCCAGCAGTGAATCAGATACGCAGTATTTT. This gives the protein CASSESDTQYF.

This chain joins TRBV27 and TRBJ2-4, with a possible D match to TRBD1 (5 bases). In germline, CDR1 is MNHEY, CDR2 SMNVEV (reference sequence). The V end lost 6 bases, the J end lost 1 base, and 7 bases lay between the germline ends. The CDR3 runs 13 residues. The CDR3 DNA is TGTGCCAGCAGCCAGGGTGCCAAAAACATTCAGTACTTC. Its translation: CASSQGAKNIQYF.

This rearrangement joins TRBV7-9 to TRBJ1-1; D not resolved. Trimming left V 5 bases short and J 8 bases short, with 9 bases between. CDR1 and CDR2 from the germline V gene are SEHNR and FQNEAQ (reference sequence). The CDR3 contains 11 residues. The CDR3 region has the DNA TGTGCCAGCAGCCTTAATAGGGAAGCTTTCTTT. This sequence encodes CASSLNREAFF.

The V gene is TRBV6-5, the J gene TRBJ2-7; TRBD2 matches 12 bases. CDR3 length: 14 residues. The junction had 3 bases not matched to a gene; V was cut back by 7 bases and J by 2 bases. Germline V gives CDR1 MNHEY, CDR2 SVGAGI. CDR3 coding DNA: TGTGCCAGCATTGGGACTAGCGGGCCCTACGAGCAGTACTTC. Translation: CASIGTSGPYEQYF.

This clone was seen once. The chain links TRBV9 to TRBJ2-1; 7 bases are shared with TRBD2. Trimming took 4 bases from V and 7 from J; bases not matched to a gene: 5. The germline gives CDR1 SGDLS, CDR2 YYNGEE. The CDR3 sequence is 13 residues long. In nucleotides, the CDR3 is TGTGCCAGCAGCTCCCGGACTAGGAATGAGCAGTTCTTC. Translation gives CASSSRTRNEQFF.

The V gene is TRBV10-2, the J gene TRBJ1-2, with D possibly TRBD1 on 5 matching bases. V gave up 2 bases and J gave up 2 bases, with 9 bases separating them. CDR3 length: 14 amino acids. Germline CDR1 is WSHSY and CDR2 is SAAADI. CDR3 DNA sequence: TGCGCCAGCAGTGAGACGACAGCGAACTATGGCTACACCTTC. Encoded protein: CASSETTANYGYTF.

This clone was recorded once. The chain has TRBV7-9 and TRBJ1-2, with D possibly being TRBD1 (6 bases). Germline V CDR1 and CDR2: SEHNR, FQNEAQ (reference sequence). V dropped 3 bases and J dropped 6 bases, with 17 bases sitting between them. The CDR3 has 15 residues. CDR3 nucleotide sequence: TGTGCCAGCAGCTTCCACAGGGATACTTTGGATGGCTACACCTTC. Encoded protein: CASSFHRDTLDGYTF.

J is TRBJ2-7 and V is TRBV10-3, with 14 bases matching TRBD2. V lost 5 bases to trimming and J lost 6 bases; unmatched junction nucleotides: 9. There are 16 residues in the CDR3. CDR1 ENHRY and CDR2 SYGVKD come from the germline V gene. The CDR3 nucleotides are TGTGCCATCAGTCCCGGGACTAGCGGGAGAGTGCGCGAGCAGTACTTC. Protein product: CAISPGTSGRVREQYF.

CDR3 amino acids: CATSLPANEQYF. The CDR3 region has the DNA TGTGCCACCTCTCTTCCCGCCAACGAGCAGTACTTC. This chain uses TRBV28 with TRBJ2-7; no reliable D call. CDR3 length: 12 amino acids. Germline V gene lookup returns CDR1 MDHEN and CDR2 SYDVKM. The V gene lost 10 bases and the J gene lost 5 bases, with 15 bases spanning the gap.

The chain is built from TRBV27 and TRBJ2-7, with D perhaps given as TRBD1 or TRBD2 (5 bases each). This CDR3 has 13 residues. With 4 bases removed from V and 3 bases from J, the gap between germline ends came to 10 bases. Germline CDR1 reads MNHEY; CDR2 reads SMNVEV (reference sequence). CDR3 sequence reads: CASSSGTVYEQYF. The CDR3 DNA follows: TGTGCCAGCAGTTCTGGGACGGTCTACGAGCAGTACTTC.

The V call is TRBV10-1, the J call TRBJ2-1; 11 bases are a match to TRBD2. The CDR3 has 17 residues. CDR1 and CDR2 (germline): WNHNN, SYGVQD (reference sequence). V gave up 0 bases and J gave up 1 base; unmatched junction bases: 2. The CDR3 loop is CASSESSSGRSYNEQFF. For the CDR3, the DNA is TGCGCCAGCAGTGAGTCGTCTAGCGGGAGGTCCTACAATGAGCAGTTCTTC.

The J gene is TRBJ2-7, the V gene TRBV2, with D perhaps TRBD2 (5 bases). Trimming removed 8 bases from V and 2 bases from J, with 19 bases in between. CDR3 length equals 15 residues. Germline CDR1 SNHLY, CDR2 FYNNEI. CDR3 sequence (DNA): TGTGCCAGCCGCCCCGAGAGGGCTTTTGCCTACGAGCAGTACTTC. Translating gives CASRPERAFAYEQYF.

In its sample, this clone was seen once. DNA for the CDR3: TGTGCCAGTAGTATAGTAGGGAGGGACACTGAAGCTTTCTTT. The encoded protein is CASSIVGRDTEAFF. The rearrangement links TRBV19 to TRBJ1-1; D unresolved. V was cut by 1 base and J by 3 bases, with 9 bases left in between. Looked up from germline, CDR1 is LNHDA and CDR2 is SQIVND (reference sequence). The CDR3 has 14 amino acids. The variable domain in full, with the rest retrieved from reference TRBV19 and TRBJ1-1, is DGGITQSPKYLFRKEGQNVTLSCEQNLNHDAMYWYRQDPGQGLRLIYYSQIVNDFQKGDIAEGYSVSREKKESFPLTVTSAQKNPTAFYLCASSIVGRDTEAFFGQGTRLTVV.

The CDR3 DNA follows: TGTGCCAGCAGCTTAGTCAGGCAGTGGGGCACCGGGGAGCTGTTTTTT. Translation: CASSLVRQWGTGELFF. The genes are TRBV13 and TRBJ2-2; D ambiguous. Germline values: CDR1 PRHDT, CDR2 FYEKMQ (reference sequence). The CDR3 runs 16 residues. V lost 1 base and J 4 bases, leaving 13 bases between the germline ends.

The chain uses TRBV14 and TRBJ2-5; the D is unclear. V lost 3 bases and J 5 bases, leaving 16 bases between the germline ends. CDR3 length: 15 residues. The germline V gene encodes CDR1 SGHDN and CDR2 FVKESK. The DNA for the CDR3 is TGTGCCAGCAGCCAGGGAAGGGCGAGTACGGAGACCCAGTACTTC. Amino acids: CASSQGRASTETQYF.

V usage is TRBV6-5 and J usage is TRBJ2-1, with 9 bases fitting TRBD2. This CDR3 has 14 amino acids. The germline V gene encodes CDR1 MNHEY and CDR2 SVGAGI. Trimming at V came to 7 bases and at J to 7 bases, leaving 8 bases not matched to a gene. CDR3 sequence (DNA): TGTGCCAGCACTACTAGCGGGTCGAATAATGAGCAGTTCTTC. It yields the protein CASTTSGSNNEQFF.